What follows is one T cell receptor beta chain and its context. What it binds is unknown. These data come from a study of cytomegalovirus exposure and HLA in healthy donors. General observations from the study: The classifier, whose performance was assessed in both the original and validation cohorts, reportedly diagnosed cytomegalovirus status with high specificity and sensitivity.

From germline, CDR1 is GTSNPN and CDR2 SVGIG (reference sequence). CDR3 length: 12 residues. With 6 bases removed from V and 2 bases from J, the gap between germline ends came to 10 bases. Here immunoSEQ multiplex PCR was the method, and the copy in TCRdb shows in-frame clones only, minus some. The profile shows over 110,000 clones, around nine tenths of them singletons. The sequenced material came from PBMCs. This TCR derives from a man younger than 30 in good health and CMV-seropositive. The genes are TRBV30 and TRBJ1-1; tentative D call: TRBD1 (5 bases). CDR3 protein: CACRDSNTEAFF. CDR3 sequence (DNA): TGTGCCTGTAGAGACAGTAACACTGAAGCTTTCTTT.